The 9 T cell receptor beta chains reported below all come from one sample, sequenced in a study of CD8+ T cells in alopecia areata. Following RNA extraction, reverse transcription yielded cDNA that acted as the sequencing template. Using immunoSEQ multiplex PCR, the repertoire was profiled, and TCRdb retains in-frame clones only, with some absent. Of some 160,000 clones listed, about three fifths are singletons. Material for sequencing was CD8+ T cells sorted from blood. These receptors all stem from a human donor in good health.

The rearrangement uses TRBV5-6 and TRBJ2-3, with D perhaps matching TRBD2 (5 bases). The CDR3 totals 16 residues. Trimming cost V 3 bases and J 0 bases, with 14 bases left between them. Per germline, CDR1 SGHDT and CDR2 YYEEEE. Here the CDR3 reads CASSSGGHLSTDTQYF. CDR3 nucleotide sequence: TGTGCCAGCAGCTCGGGCGGGCACCTTAGCACAGATACGCAGTATTTT.

This chain joins TRBV28 and TRBJ2-5; D is possibly TRBD1 (6 bases). The V and J ends lost 5 bases and 5 bases respectively, with 24 bases between them. The CDR3 totals 17 residues. Looked up from germline, CDR1 is MDHEN and CDR2 is SYDVKM. CDR3 sequence: CASSLTSQGRISETQYF. The DNA for the CDR3 is TGTGCCAGCAGTCTTACTTCACAGGGCAGGATCTCGGAGACCCAGTACTTC.

The rearrangement links TRBV6-5 to TRBJ1-1, with 7 bases fitting TRBD1. J gave up 6 bases and V 2 bases, and 6 bases lay outside the gene matches. CDR3 length: 14 amino acids. Germline V gives CDR1 MNHEY, CDR2 SVGAGI. The CDR3 DNA follows: TGTGCCAGCAGTTACAGGGGGCATGGTGCTGAAGCTTTCTTT. Translation gives CASSYRGHGAEAFF.

The chain joins TRBV25-1 to TRBJ1-1, with D unresolved. The CDR3 is 11 amino acids. Germline CDR1 is MGHDK and CDR2 is SYGVNS. Trimming pared 8 bases from V and 1 base from J, leaving 5 bases between. In nucleotides, the CDR3 is TGTGCCAGCGCAGCGAACACTGAAGCTTTCTTT. Its translation: CASAANTEAFF.

The chain recombines TRBV5-1 with TRBJ2-1; tentative D call: TRBD2 (6 bases). CDR1 is SGHRS, CDR2 YFSETQ, per germline. Trimming shortened V by 7 bases and J by 9 bases, and 11 bases separated the two germline ends. The CDR3 is 11 residues long. Here the CDR3 reads CASRGYGEQFF. For the CDR3, the DNA is TGCGCCAGCCGGGGGTACGGTGAGCAGTTCTTC.

V usage is TRBV10-2 and J usage is TRBJ2-4; D not certain. Germline-derived CDR1 and CDR2 are WSHSY and SAAADI. The V end was cut by 4 bases, the J end by 8 bases, with 6 bases between. The CDR3 contains 11 residues. The DNA of the CDR3 is TGCGCCAGCAGTGGCGATTACATTCAGTACTTC. It is translated as CASSGDYIQYF.

This clone has a single count. V usage is TRBV6-5 and J usage is TRBJ2-1; D ambiguous. The germline V gene encodes CDR1 MNHEY and CDR2 SVGAGI. Between the trimmed V and J ends, which lost 3 bases and 7 bases, there was a span of 7 bases. The CDR3 runs to 12 residues. CDR3 DNA: TGTGCCAGCAGTTATAACCAGAATGAGCAGTTCTTC. Encoded protein: CASSYNQNEQFF.

This chain uses TRBV5-6 with TRBJ1-5; 12 bases are shared with TRBD1. The CDR3 has 18 amino acids. Germline CDR1 is SGHDT and CDR2 is YYEEEE. V dropped 0 bases and J dropped 4; count of bases not matched to a gene: 8. The CDR3 loop reads CASSLALGQGARNQPQHF. Written as DNA, the CDR3 is TGTGCCAGCAGCTTGGCCCTGGGACAGGGGGCCCGTAATCAGCCCCAGCATTTT.

This clone appeared a few times. The chain recombines TRBV4-1 with TRBJ2-5; D not certain. Trimming stripped 6 bases from V and 3 bases from J, with 11 bases between. The CDR3 contains 13 residues. Germline values: CDR1 MGHRA, CDR2 YSYEKL. CDR3 residues: CASSTYGKETQYF. DNA for the CDR3: TGCGCCAGCAGTACCTACGGTAAAGAGACCCAGTACTTC.